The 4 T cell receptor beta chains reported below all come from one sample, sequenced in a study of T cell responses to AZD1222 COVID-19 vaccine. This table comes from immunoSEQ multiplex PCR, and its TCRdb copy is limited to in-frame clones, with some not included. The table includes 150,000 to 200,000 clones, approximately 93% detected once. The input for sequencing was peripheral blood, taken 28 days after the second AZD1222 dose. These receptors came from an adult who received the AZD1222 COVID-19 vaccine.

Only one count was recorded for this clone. CDR3 nucleotide sequence: TGTGCCTGGAGTGTAAGACAGGGGGTAATCAATTCACCCCTCCACTTT. Its protein is CAWSVRQGVINSPLHF. The rearrangement links TRBV30 to TRBJ1-6; 9 nucleotides match TRBD1. The V segment lost 0 bases and the J segment 7 bases; nucleotides outside the gene matches: 7. CDR1 and CDR2 (germline): GTSNPN, SVGIG (reference sequence). This CDR3 is 16 amino acids long.

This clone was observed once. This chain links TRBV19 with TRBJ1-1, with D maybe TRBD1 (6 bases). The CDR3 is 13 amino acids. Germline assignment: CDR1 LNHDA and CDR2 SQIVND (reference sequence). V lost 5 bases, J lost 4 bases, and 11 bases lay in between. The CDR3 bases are TGTGCCAGTAGTCTAAAACAGGGCACTGAAGCTTTCTTT. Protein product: CASSLKQGTEAFF.

CDR3 protein: CASSPRTGPNTEAFF. CDR3 coding DNA: TGTGCCAGCTCACCAAGGACAGGGCCGAACACTGAAGCTTTCTTT. The rearrangement joins TRBV18 to TRBJ1-1, with 8 bases lining up with TRBD1. With V trimmed by 2 bases and J by 1 base, 3 bases remained unmatched. Germline lookup yields CDR1 KGHSH and CDR2 LQKENI. The CDR3 spans 15 residues.

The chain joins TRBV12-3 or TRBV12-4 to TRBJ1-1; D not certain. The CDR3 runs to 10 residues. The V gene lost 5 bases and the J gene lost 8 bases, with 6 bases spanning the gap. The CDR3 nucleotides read TGTGCCAGCAGTCGTCTGGAAGCTTTCTTT. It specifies CASSRLEAFF.